What follows describes a single T cell receptor (beta chain). Its antigen is unknown. This CDR3 has 16 amino acids. Germline CDR1 PRHDT, CDR2 FYEKMQ (reference sequence). V shed 5 bases, J shed 0 bases, and the junction held 7 bases outside the gene matches. The sample comes from a study of T cell responses to AZD1222 COVID-19 vaccine. Study-wide points: The peak T cell response came first, and repertoires were sampled only after it.

Repertoires were generated with immunoSEQ multiplex PCR, while TCRdb's copy carries only in-frame clones and drops some. Here the sample spans roughly 150,000 clones, 80% to 95% being singletons. V usage is TRBV13 and J usage is TRBJ2-3; TRBD2 aligns across 8 bases. Sequencing was performed on peripheral blood, taken 28 days after the second AZD1222 dose. This TCR came from an adult who received the AZD1222 COVID-19 vaccine. The CDR3 protein is CASSRHSGESTDTQYF. The CDR3 nucleotides are TGTGCCAGCAGCCGACATAGCGGGGAGAGCACAGATACGCAGTATTTT.